Following are 7 T cell receptor beta chains from one sample sequenced in a study of blood T cell repertoires in COVID-19. Sequenced by immunoSEQ multiplex PCR; TCRdb stores in-frame clones only, minus some. The data hold about 100,000 clones, with around 92% observed a single time. What was sequenced was peripheral blood. Source of these receptors: a middle-aged man with active or convalescent COVID-19.

This clone was observed a handful of times. One end of the junction varies from germline; a read error may be responsible. This chain uses TRBV28 with TRBJ2-7; possibly TRBD1 for D (6 bases). There are 16 residues in the CDR3. CDR1 is MDHEN, CDR2 SYDVKM, per germline. The CDR3, as DNA: TGTGCCAGCAGCCCCCCCGACAGGTTTAGGACCTACGGGCAGTACTTC. It is translated as CASSPPDRFRTYGQYF.

J is TRBJ1-6 and V is TRBV28; unclear D gene. Deletions cut 6 bases from V and 11 bases from J, with 11 bases between. The CDR3 totals 12 residues. CDR1 is MDHEN and CDR2 is SYDVKM in the germline V gene. The CDR3 loop is CASSKDLPPLHF. The CDR3 DNA reads as TGTGCCAGCAGCAAAGATCTACCACCCCTCCACTTT.

CDR3 coding DNA: TGTGCCAGCTCAGCTAGAGATGCAACTAATGAAAAACTGTTTTTT. As protein: CASSARDATNEKLFF. V and J are TRBV18 and TRBJ1-4, with unresolved D. Germline V gene sequence: CDR1 KGHSH, CDR2 LQKENI. The CDR3 sequence is 15 residues long. V lost 5 bases, J lost 0 bases, and 10 bases lay in between.

V gene TRBV28 combines with J gene TRBJ2-7; tentative D call: TRBD2 (7 bases). Trimming stripped 6 bases from V and 3 bases from J, with 18 bases between. CDR1 MDHEN and CDR2 SYDVKM come from the germline V gene. The CDR3 covers 15 residues. This CDR3 reads CASSRGEGVSYEQYF. The CDR3, as DNA: TGTGCCAGCAGCCGAGGGGAGGGGGTGAGCTACGAGCAGTACTTC. Using reference TRBV28 and TRBJ2-7 for the parts outside the CDR3, the full variable domain is DVKVTQSSRYLVKRTGEKVFLECVQDMDHENMFWYRQDPGLGLRLIYFSYDVKMKEKGDIPEGYSVSREKKERFSLILESASTNQTSMYLCASSRGEGVSYEQYFGPGTRLTVT.

The genes are TRBV28 and TRBJ1-2; 10 bases agree with TRBD1. CDR3 length equals 16 residues. Germline values: CDR1 MDHEN, CDR2 SYDVKM. V shed 6 bases, J shed 5 bases, and the junction held 12 bases outside the gene matches. CDR3 residues: CASRPRQGAQWYGYTF. The CDR3 DNA follows: TGTGCCAGCAGACCCCGACAGGGGGCGCAGTGGTATGGCTACACCTTC.

The rearrangement uses TRBV11-2 and TRBJ2-6; D possibly corresponds to TRBD2 (6 bases). This CDR3 spans 18 amino acids. Trimming left V 5 bases short and J 1 base short, with 18 bases between. CDR1 is SGHAT and CDR2 is FQNNGV in the germline V gene. The CDR3 nucleotides are TGTGCCAGCAGCCCCCGCGCGGGACTGCTGTCTGGGGCCAACGTCCTGACTTTC. As protein: CASSPRAGLLSGANVLTF.

Turning to this clone: Within the sample, other DNA sequences also encode this same CDR3. The J gene is TRBJ1-1, the V gene TRBV27; D is possibly TRBD1 (6 bases). V was shortened by 8 bases and J by 5 bases, with 15 bases between the two germline ends. CDR1 and CDR2 (germline): MNHEY, SMNVEV (reference sequence). This CDR3 region has 13 residues. The chain's CDR3 is CASGGGGRTEAFF. DNA for the CDR3: TGTGCCAGCGGGGGTGGGGGCAGGACTGAAGCTTTCTTT.